The present TCR beta chain was sequenced within a study of cytomegalovirus exposure and HLA in healthy donors. This CDR3 has 17 amino acids. V lost 6 bases, J lost 10 bases, and 25 bases lay in between. Germline V gene data show CDR1 as MDHEN and CDR2 as SYDVKM. It was with 60 Vbeta and 13 Jbeta primers that the PCR ran. Repertoires were generated with immunoSEQ multiplex PCR, while TCRdb's copy carries only in-frame clones and drops some. The ten top clones account for roughly 2%, within a sample of about 58,000 clones. The specimen sequenced was PBMCs. The TCR was taken from a woman younger than 30 in good health and CMV-seronegative. The chain employs TRBV28 and TRBJ1-6; D is perhaps TRBD1 (5 bases). CDR3 nucleotide sequence: TGTGCCAGCAGATACCCTAGGGGCGACCTGAAGGGATCACCCCTCCACTTT. The encoded protein is CASRYPRGDLKGSPLHF.